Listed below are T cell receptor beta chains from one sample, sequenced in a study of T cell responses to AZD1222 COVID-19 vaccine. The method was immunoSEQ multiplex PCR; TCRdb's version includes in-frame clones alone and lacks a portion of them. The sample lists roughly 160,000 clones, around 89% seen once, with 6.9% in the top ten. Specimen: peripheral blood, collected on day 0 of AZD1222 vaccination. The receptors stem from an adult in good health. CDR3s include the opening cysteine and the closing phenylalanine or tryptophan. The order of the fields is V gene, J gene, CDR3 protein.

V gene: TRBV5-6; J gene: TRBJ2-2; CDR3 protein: CASSFSGQGLTGELFF
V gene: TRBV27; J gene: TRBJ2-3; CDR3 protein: CASALQGGTDTQYF
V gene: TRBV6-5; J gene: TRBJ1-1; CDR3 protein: CASSQQGNTEAFF
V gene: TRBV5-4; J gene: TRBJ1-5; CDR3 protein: CASSLGGGQPQHF
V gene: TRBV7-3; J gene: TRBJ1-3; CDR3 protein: CASSPGLPSSGNTIYF
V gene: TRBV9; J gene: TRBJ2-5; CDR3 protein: CASSVWSGETQYF
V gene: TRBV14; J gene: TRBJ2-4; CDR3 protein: CASSQAWGGGAKNIQYF
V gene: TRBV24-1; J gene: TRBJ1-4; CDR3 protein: CATSDGIGGDEKLFF
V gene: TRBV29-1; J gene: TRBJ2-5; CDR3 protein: CSVELGGGETQYF
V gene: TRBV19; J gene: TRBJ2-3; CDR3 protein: CASTGTLLTDTQYF
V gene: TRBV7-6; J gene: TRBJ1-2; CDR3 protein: CASSRAGIYGYTF